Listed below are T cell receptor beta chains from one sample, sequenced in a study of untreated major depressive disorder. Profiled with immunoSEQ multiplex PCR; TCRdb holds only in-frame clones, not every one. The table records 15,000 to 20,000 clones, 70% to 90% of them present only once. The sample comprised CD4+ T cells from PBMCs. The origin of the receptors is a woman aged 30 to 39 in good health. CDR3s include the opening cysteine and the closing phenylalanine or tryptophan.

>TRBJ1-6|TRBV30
CAWSAQGGWVRSPLHF
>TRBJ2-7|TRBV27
CASSLSYRTTAGYEQYF
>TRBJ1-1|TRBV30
CAWNLRAPNGLNTEAFF
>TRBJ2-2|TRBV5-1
CASSLGQLTNTGELFF
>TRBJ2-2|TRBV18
CASSPVTSPGELFF
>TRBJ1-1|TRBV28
CASSPPGQGRYEAFF
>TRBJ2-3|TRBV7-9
CASSPRDLSSHTQYF
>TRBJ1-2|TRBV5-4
CASTPGLQYNYGYTF
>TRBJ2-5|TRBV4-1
CASSQDRGRAGYQETQYF
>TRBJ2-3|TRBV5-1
CASSLALAGGPQDTQYF
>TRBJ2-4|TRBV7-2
CASSYRQGVNIQYF
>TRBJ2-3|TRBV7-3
CASSGTPGDTQYF
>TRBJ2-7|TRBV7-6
CASSFEGLAGGPLGEQYF
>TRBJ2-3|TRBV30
CAWSVSGDTQYF
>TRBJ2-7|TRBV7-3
CASSLTFGYEQYF
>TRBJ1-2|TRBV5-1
CASSQDSFGYGYTF
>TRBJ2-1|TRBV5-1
CASSLGGQGLNEQFF
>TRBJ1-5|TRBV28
CASRTRGQGGPQHF
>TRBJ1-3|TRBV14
CASSRRDRASGNTIYF
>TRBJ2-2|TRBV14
CASSQEGRGYTGELFF
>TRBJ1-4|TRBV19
CASSNKGLPNEKLFF
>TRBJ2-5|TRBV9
CASSVDGGFRDSQETQYF
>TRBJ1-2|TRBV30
CAWSAGAGSDTF
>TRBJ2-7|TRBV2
CASSGTGGSVGQYF
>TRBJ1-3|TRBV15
CATSNRDSSGNTIYF
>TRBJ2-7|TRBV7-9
CASTIAESPYEQYF
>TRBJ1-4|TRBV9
CASSLAGTGGEKLFF
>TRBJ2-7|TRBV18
CASSPGTGYEQYF
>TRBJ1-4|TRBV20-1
CSARGQEKLFF
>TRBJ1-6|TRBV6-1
CASTENAGYNSPLHF
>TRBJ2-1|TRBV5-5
CASSLATGGPFSNEQFF
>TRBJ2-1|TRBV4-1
CASSQRTGRNEQFF
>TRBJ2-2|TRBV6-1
CASSDIGGGELFF
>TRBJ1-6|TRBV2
CASRGVVGSNSPLHF
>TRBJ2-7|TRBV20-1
CSARASYEQYF
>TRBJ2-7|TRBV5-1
CASSLGQGSYEQYF
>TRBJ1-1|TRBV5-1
CASSLARDRVPEAFF
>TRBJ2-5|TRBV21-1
CASSILAGGPETQYF
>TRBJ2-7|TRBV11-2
CASRSMGQGVDEQYF
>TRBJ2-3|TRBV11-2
CASSLRRTSDTQYF
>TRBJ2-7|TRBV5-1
CASSDVTSYEQYF
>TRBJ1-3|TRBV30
CAWSDTGFGNTIYF
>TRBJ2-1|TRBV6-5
CASAPGPRSYNEQFF
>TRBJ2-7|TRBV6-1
CASSEERGGEQYF
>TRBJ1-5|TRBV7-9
CASSLDRTNQPQHF
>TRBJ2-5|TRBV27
CASSFRGRQETQYF
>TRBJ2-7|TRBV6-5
CASSYADRGTKQYF
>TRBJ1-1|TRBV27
CASSPGGGNTEAFF
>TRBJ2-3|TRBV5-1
CASSLAEGVDTQYF
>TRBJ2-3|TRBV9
CASSAVLSGSTDTQYF
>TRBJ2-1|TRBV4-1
CASSQLQGLRFF
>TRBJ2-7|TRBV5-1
CASSSGLALSYEQYF
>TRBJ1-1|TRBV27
CASSYSGVRNTEAFF
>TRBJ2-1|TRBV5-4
CASSLGWGQDNEQFF
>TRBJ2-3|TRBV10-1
CASISDLDTDTQYF
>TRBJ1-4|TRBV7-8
CASSLVRGPTNEKLFF
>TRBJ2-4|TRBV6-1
CASSEAGGPNIQYF
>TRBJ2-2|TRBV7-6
CASINTGELFF
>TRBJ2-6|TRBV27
CASRVGWANVLTF